Many counts were recorded for the clone carrying this TCR beta chain. The CDR3 loop spans 16 amino acids. Trimming removed 3 bases at V and 6 bases at J, with 21 bases between. CDR1 SEHNR and CDR2 FQNEAQ come from the germline V gene (reference sequence). This specimen comes from a study of T cells in Graves' hyperthyroidism and ophthalmopathy. TCR beta CDR3 region amplification was performed from RNA transcripts. The TCR CDR3 was amplified in a first-round RT-PCR using the HTBI primer set. TCRdb independently ran MiXCR on the multiplex PCR reads; one entry per CDR3 protein. This repertoire shows about 560,000 distinct CDR3 sequences, roughly 17% found once; its top ten account for more than 15%. Diagnoses used clinical symptoms, serum thyroxine and TRAb, thyroid ultrasound and orbital computed tomography.

The specimen sequenced was blood. The source of this sequence is a woman under 30 with Graves' hyperthyroidism. This chain connects TRBV7-9 to TRBJ2-7, with D uncertain. CDR3 sequence: CASSLRVARGMGEQYF. CDR3 sequence (DNA): TGTGCCAGCAGCTTGAGAGTGGCTAGAGGTATGGGCGAGCAGTACTTC. Drawing the rest from reference TRBV7-9 and TRBJ2-7, the complete variable domain is DTGVSQNPRHKITKRGQNVTFRCDPISEHNRLYWYRQTLGQGPEFLTYFQNEAQLEKSRLLSDRFSAERPKGSFSTLEIQRTEQGDSAMYLCASSLRVARGMGEQYFGPGTRLTVT.